Listed below are T cell receptor beta chains from one sample, sequenced in a study of radiotherapy plus CTLA-4 blockade in lung cancer. Using immunoSEQ multiplex PCR, the repertoire was profiled, and TCRdb retains in-frame clones only, with some absent. The sample records about 77,000 clones, 70% to 80% being singletons. The sample here was peripheral blood, taken from a patient treated with radiotherapy plus ipilimumab. These TCRs come from a human donor with non-small cell lung cancer whose response to radiotherapy plus ipilimumab could not be evaluated. CDR3s include the opening cysteine and the closing phenylalanine or tryptophan. The D gene is left open where the match is weak. The size field is filled for only some rows; it gives once, few, many or a size class.

>few|15|TRBV15|TRBD2|TRBJ2-7
TGTGCCACCAGCAGTGGACTAGCGGGCCCTTCGGAGCAGTACTTC
CATSSGLAGPSEQYF
>.|16|TRBV10-2|TRBD1|TRBJ1-1
TGCGCCAGCAGTGAGACTGGGACAGGGGGCTTTACTGAAGCTTTCTTT
CASSETGTGGFTEAFF
>.|14|TRBV6-5|.|TRBJ2-7
TGTGCCAGCAGCTACGCAGCTTCAGGGGACGAGCAGTACTTC
CASSYAASGDEQYF
>.|14|TRBV9|TRBD1|TRBJ2-1
TGTGCCAGCGGGACAGGGGGCTCCTACAATGAGCAGTTCTTC
CASGTGGSYNEQFF
>few|14|TRBV7-9|.|TRBJ1-1
TGTGCCAGCATCCTCACTACAGGGTACACTGAAGCTTTCTTT
CASILTTGYTEAFF
>.|14|TRBV4-1|TRBD1|TRBJ2-7
TGCGCCAGCAGCCTGGGACAGGGGACCTACGAGCAGTACTTC
CASSLGQGTYEQYF
>.|16|TRBV15|.|TRBJ2-6
TGTGCCACCCGCCAGGGGCCGAGCTCTGGGGCCAACGTCCTGACTTTC
CATRQGPSSGANVLTF
>.|16|TRBV4-2|.|TRBJ1-5
TGTGCCAGCAGCCAGAATACAGGGCAGTATATTCAGCCCCAGCATTTT
CASSQNTGQYIQPQHF
>.|15|TRBV28|.|TRBJ1-4
TGTGCCAGCAGTTTAATCGGATCGGGTCGGGAAAAACTGTTTTTT
CASSLIGSGREKLFF
>few|15|TRBV10-3|.|TRBJ2-7
TGTGCCATCAGTGAGTCCGGGCAGGGTTCAGGGGAGCAGTACTTC
CAISESGQGSGEQYF
>.|16|TRBV28|TRBD2|TRBJ2-3
TGTGCCAGCAGCCGACTAGCGGCTACTACAACAGATACGCAGTATTTT
CASSRLAATTTDTQYF
>.|12|TRBV7-9|TRBD1|TRBJ1-1
TGTGCCAGCAGCCCGACGGACAGGGTCGCTTTCTTT
CASSPTDRVAFF
>.|11|TRBV6-1|.|TRBJ1-1
TGTGCCAGCATCAGGGAGGGGGAAGCTTTCTTT
CASIREGEAFF
>.|15|TRBV6-5|TRBD2|TRBJ2-7
TGTGCCAGCAGTCAGGAGCGGGGGACGTCCTACGAGCAGTACTTC
CASSQERGTSYEQYF
>.|16|TRBV19|TRBD1|TRBJ2-3
TGTGCCAGTAGTATCTTGGGACAGGGGGCTTCGGATACGCAGTATTTT
CASSILGQGASDTQYF
>.|15|TRBV28|TRBD2|TRBJ2-3
TGTGCCAGCAAACTAAGCGGGATCAGCACAGATACGCAGTATTTT
CASKLSGISTDTQYF
>few|17|TRBV27|.|TRBJ1-3
TGTGCCAGCAGTTTACGTAGCGGGTCGGGCTCTGGAAACACCATATATTTT
CASSLRSGSGSGNTIYF
>.|15|TRBV4-1|.|TRBJ1-5
TGCGCCAGCAGCCAAGTGGGGGGTAGCAATCAGCCCCAGCATTTT
CASSQVGGSNQPQHF
>.|16|TRBV28|.|TRBJ2-6
TGTGCCAGCAGTTCCCTCTGGAGGGCTGGGGCCAACGTCCTGACTTTC
CASSSLWRAGANVLTF
>.|15|TRBV11-1|TRBD2|TRBJ2-3
TGTGCCAGCAGCCCTAGCGGGGGATACACAGATACGCAGTATTTT
CASSPSGGYTDTQYF
>.|14|TRBV15|TRBD2|TRBJ2-4
TGTGCCACCAGCAGAGACTCTAGCGGTCGTCTTCAGTACTTC
CATSRDSSGRLQYF
>.|17|TRBV27|TRBD1|TRBJ2-5
TGTGCCAGCAGTTTATGGTCGGGGCAGGGGGCACTGGAGACCCAGTACTTC
CASSLWSGQGALETQYF
>.|14|TRBV19|TRBD1|TRBJ2-7
TGTGCCAGTAGTACCGACAGGGGCTCCTACGAGCAGTACTTC
CASSTDRGSYEQYF
>few|14|TRBV7-9|.|TRBJ1-4
TGTGCCAGCAGTTATACCTCGGGTCATGAAAAACTGTTTTTT
CASSYTSGHEKLFF
>.|15|TRBV27|.|TRBJ2-1
TGTGCCAGCAGTTTCCGACTAGTGACGGACTATGAGCAGTTCTTC
CASSFRLVTDYEQFF
>.|16|TRBV5-4|TRBD1|TRBJ1-1
TGTGCCAGCAGCTGGCCGGGACAGGGGTACGGCACTGAAGCTTTCTTT
CASSWPGQGYGTEAFF
>few|15|TRBV2|.|TRBJ1-2
TGTGCCAGCAACCCCCGGGTCAGCAGCACCTATGGCTACACCTTC
CASNPRVSSTYGYTF
>.|17|TRBV7-9|TRBD2|TRBJ2-4
TGTGCCAGCAGCCGGCTTAGCGGGACGTCAGCCAAAAACATTCAGTACTTC
CASSRLSGTSAKNIQYF
>medium-sized|11|TRBV6-6|.|TRBJ1-2
TGTGCCAGCAGTTACCGAGATGGCTACACCTTC
CASSYRDGYTF
>once|14|TRBV5-1|TRBD1|TRBJ2-5
TGCGCCAGCAGCGCCACAGGGGGCGATGAGACCCAGTACTTC
CASSATGGDETQYF
>.|15|TRBV9|TRBD1|TRBJ1-1
TGTGCCAGCAGCGCGCTACAGGGGGCGGGCACTGAAGCTTTCTTT
CASSALQGAGTEAFF
>once|15|TRBV29-1|TRBD1|TRBJ2-5
TGCAGCGTTGAAGATCTGGACAGGGTCAAAGAGACCCAGTACTTC
CSVEDLDRVKETQYF
>.|12|TRBV7-2|.|TRBJ1-1
TGTGCCAGCAGCTTAAGGGAGTTTGAAGCTTTCTTT
CASSLREFEAFF
>.|14|TRBV28|TRBD1|TRBJ1-2
TGTGCCATCGGACTAGGGGACAGGGACTATGGCTACACCTTC
CAIGLGDRDYGYTF
>.|13|TRBV6-6|.|TRBJ2-7
TGTGCCAGCAGTTATGTTGGGAGCTACGAGCAGTACTTC
CASSYVGSYEQYF
>.|16|TRBV5-1|TRBD1|TRBJ2-3
TGCGCCAGCATGGCGCTAACCGGGACAGAGACAGATACGCAGTATTTT
CASMALTGTETDTQYF
>.|13|TRBV7-3|.|TRBJ2-1
TGTGCCAGCAGCTTTGGGGGCAACAATGAGCAGTTCTTC
CASSFGGNNEQFF
>once|16|TRBV5-1|TRBD1|TRBJ2-2
TGCGCCAGCAGCTTGACGACAGGGCTTGCCACCGGGGAGCTGTTTTTT
CASSLTTGLATGELFF
>.|17|TRBV7-3|TRBD1|TRBJ1-2
TGTGCCAGCAGCCCCGGCGGGACAGGGTCCCTTAACTATGGCTACACCTTC
CASSPGGTGSLNYGYTF
>.|15|TRBV5-6|.|TRBJ1-3
TGTGCCAGCAGCTCTCAGTTCATTGCTGGAAACACCATATATTTT
CASSSQFIAGNTIYF
>few|15|TRBV27|.|TRBJ1-6
TGTGCCAGCAGTCTTACGACAGTGCAAGGTTCACCCCTCCACTTT
CASSLTTVQGSPLHF